A selection of T cell receptor beta chains follows, all from one sample in a study of blood T cell repertoires in COVID-19. Data came from immunoSEQ multiplex PCR; TCRdb stores just in-frame clones and leaves some out. The sample holds about 300,000 clones, 89% seen once. Source material: peripheral blood. The receptors derive from a man aged 18 to 30 who had recovered from COVID-19. The CDR3 runs from the conserved cysteine through the conserved F or W. A D gene is named only where the DNA matches it firmly. Clone size appears in some rows only: once, few, many, or a class for an expanded clone.

V: TRBV27
J: TRBJ2-7
D: TRBD1
size: few
CDR3: CASSLRDSTYEQYF
DNA: TGTGCCAGCAGTTTAAGGGACAGTACCTACGAGCAGTACTTC

V: TRBV5-1
J: TRBJ2-5
D: -
size: -
CDR3: CASSLGATVQETQYF
DNA: TGCGCCAGCAGCTTGGGGGCCACCGTCCAAGAGACCCAGTACTTC

V: TRBV7-6
J: TRBJ2-3
D: TRBD1
size: -
CDR3: CASSPRTGETDTQYF
DNA: TGTGCCAGCAGCCCAAGGACAGGGGAGACAGATACGCAGTATTTT

V: TRBV27
J: TRBJ2-6
D: TRBD1
size: -
CDR3: CASSLWGQGLAGANVLTF
DNA: TGTGCCAGCAGTTTATGGGGACAGGGCTTAGCTGGGGCCAACGTCCTGACTTTC

V: TRBV27
J: TRBJ2-2
D: -
size: -
CDR3: CASSLTSPNTGELFF
DNA: TGTGCCAGCAGTTTAACTAGTCCGAACACCGGGGAGCTGTTTTTT

V: TRBV6-5
J: TRBJ1-6
D: -
size: -
CDR3: CASSYSRQPADSPLHF
DNA: TGTGCCAGCAGTTACTCGAGACAGCCAGCAGATTCACCCCTCCACTTT

V: TRBV10-3
J: TRBJ1-2
D: -
size: -
CDR3: CAISESRAAYGYTF
DNA: TGTGCCATCAGTGAGTCGAGGGCGGCTTATGGCTACACCTTC

V: TRBV10-3
J: TRBJ2-5
D: -
size: -
CDR3: CAIRPDWKETQYF
DNA: TGTGCCATCAGGCCCGACTGGAAAGAGACCCAGTACTTC

V: TRBV4-2
J: TRBJ2-2
D: -
size: -
CDR3: CASSQGPGENTGELFF
DNA: TGTGCCAGCAGCCAAGGCCCGGGAGAGAACACCGGGGAGCTGTTTTTT

V: TRBV9
J: TRBJ2-7
D: TRBD2
size: -
CDR3: CASSPLTSGDVNEQYF
DNA: TGTGCCAGCAGCCCCCTGACTAGCGGGGACGTGAACGAGCAGTACTTC

V: TRBV6-2/TRBV6-3
J: TRBJ2-7
D: -
size: -
CDR3: CASSYSIRGKDYEQYF
DNA: TGTGCCAGCAGTTACTCGATTAGAGGGAAGGACTACGAGCAGTACTTC

V: TRBV7-8
J: TRBJ1-1
D: TRBD1
size: -
CDR3: CASSPRTGGWDTEAFF
DNA: TGTGCCAGCAGCCCAAGGACAGGGGGGTGGGACACTGAAGCTTTCTTT

V: TRBV7-2
J: TRBJ1-2
D: -
size: -
CDR3: CASSLNQVDGYTF
DNA: TGTGCCAGCAGCTTAAACCAGGTCGACGGCTACACCTTC

V: TRBV6-1
J: TRBJ2-7
D: TRBD2
size: -
CDR3: CASSEAIVGLAGYEQYF
DNA: TGTGCCAGCAGTGAAGCGATAGTGGGGCTAGCGGGATACGAGCAGTACTTC

V: TRBV7-3
J: TRBJ1-6
D: -
size: -
CDR3: CASSMGGNSPLHF
DNA: TGTGCCAGCAGCATGGGGGGGAATTCACCCCTCCACTTT

V: TRBV29-1
J: TRBJ2-7
D: -
size: -
CDR3: CSGQHGTIPYEQYF
DNA: TGCAGCGGACAACACGGGACAATTCCCTACGAGCAGTACTTC

V: TRBV4-1
J: TRBJ2-3
D: -
size: -
CDR3: CASSQDGSGTDTQYF
DNA: TGCGCCAGCAGCCAAGATGGTTCGGGAACAGATACGCAGTATTTT

V: TRBV6-2/TRBV6-3
J: TRBJ2-7
D: -
size: few
CDR3: CASSYRDTYEQYF
DNA: TGTGCCAGCAGTTACCGGGACACCTACGAGCAGTACTTC

V: TRBV9
J: TRBJ2-1
D: -
size: -
CDR3: CASSTTSFNEQFF
DNA: TGTGCCAGCAGCACCACTAGCTTCAATGAGCAGTTCTTC

V: TRBV10-3
J: TRBJ2-2
D: -
size: -
CDR3: CAISAPGHQNTGELFF
DNA: TGTGCCATCAGTGCCCCAGGGCACCAAAACACCGGGGAGCTGTTTTTT

V: TRBV6-6
J: TRBJ2-2
D: -
size: few
CDR3: CASRATGQGTGELFF
DNA: TGTGCCAGCAGGGCAACAGGGCAGGGCACCGGGGAGCTGTTTTTT

V: TRBV6-5
J: TRBJ2-7
D: -
size: once
CDR3: CASSYGAGIYEQYF
DNA: TGTGCCAGCAGTTACGGGGCAGGGATCTACGAGCAGTACTTC

V: TRBV5-1
J: TRBJ2-7
D: -
size: -
CDR3: CASSLVGNSYEQYF
DNA: TGCGCCAGCAGCTTGGTGGGCAACTCCTACGAGCAGTACTTC

V: TRBV12-3/TRBV12-4
J: TRBJ1-1
D: -
size: -
CDR3: CASSPQASIGAFF
DNA: TGTGCCAGCAGTCCACAGGCGTCAATTGGTGCTTTCTTT

V: TRBV7-9
J: TRBJ2-5
D: -
size: once
CDR3: CASSPQPGLQETQYF
DNA: TGTGCCAGCAGCCCCCAGCCGGGTCTACAAGAGACCCAGTACTTC

V: TRBV4-1
J: TRBJ2-7
D: -
size: -
CDR3: CASSQPENSYEQYF
DNA: TGCGCCAGCAGCCAACCTGAGAACTCCTACGAGCAGTACTTC

V: TRBV18
J: TRBJ1-1
D: -
size: -
CDR3: CASSPPGGGLLNTEAFF
DNA: TGTGCCAGCTCTCCGCCCGGGGGGGGGCTATTGAACACTGAAGCTTTCTTT

V: TRBV27
J: TRBJ2-3
D: TRBD1
size: -
CDR3: CATRGQGEPDTQYF
DNA: TGTGCCACCCGTGGACAGGGGGAGCCAGATACGCAGTATTTT